This T cell receptor beta chain came from a study of glioma-infiltrating T cells (dated by TCRdb to between 2015 and 2016). Describing the broader study: TCR alpha- and beta-chain repertoires were sequenced from glioma tissue, non-neoplastic brain tissue and matched peripheral blood mononuclear cells. Three low-grade glioma patients, about 8 primary glioblastoma patients, and three non-glioma patients who contributed non-neoplastic brain tissue made up the paired cohort. To measure divergence between tissue and blood T-cell populations, each tissue-infiltrating repertoire was compared with the peripheral blood repertoire of the same patient. Points the paper makes about the study in general: Only a very small number of CDR3 sequences turned up in both tissue and blood, a result put down to high CDR3 diversity combined with limited sampling. VJ-independent divergence between tissue and blood was below expectation in non-neoplastic patients but above expectation in all gliomas, especially low-grade gliomas. Group comparisons rested on small numbers: three non-neoplastic, three low-grade glioma and under ten glioblastoma patients.

TCR alpha and beta CDR3 regions were amplified with the iRepertoire nested amplicon-rescue multiplex PCR (arm-PCR) platform from RNA. The input for one-step reverse transcription and amplification was roughly 100-450 ng of either tissue mRNA or PBMC total RNA. After bead purification, a secondary multiplex PCR added Illumina adapters, and libraries were gel-purified between 200 and 400 bp. Libraries carried internal 6-nucleotide barcodes used for demultiplexing. Libraries were sequenced on an Illumina MiSeq with 2x220 or 2x250 nucleotide paired-end reads. Turning to the authors' computational methods: Paired reads were merged using FLASH 1.2.11 and aligned with BWA-MEM to the GRCh37 human genome, and TRA and TRB reads were then extracted. An IMGT-derived reference of cassette sequences and CDR3 motifs, with pseudogenes included, was used for V and J assignment. Reads were translated in three frames, and productive CDR3s were defined by a C…FGXG motif without stop codons. A clonotype was defined as a unique combination of a V-J cassette pair and a CDR3 amino acid sequence. Reads were filtered by Hamming distance, thresholded by each sample's sequence error rate in mapped regions. TCRdb itself trimmed the public reads at Q25 with fastp, ran MiXCR and retained productive beta chains. For every CDR3 protein sequence, its rows merge into one entry that carries the most common genes and DNA. Clone size and V and J calls follow TCRdb, not the original study. The sample includes under 200,000 distinct CDR3 sequences, with roughly 32% observed a single time. The ten largest clones capture 20% to 25% of the sample.

Trimming takes 5 bases off V and 5 bases off J; junction bases not matched to a gene: 11. As encoded in the germline V gene (reference sequence), CDR1 is SEHNR while CDR2 is FQNEAQ. Measured from the cysteine to the phenylalanine, the CDR3 is 16 residues long. Only the CDR3 portion is preserved as DNA: 48 bases, with reading frame beginning at the first base. This clonotype was picked up many times. No cognate antigen has been identified for it. There are no base qualities to consult, and no much larger clone falls within one base. The chain was built from TRBV7-9 and TRBJ2-5, with 10 middle bases fitting TRBD1. Material: glioma tissue, nonneoplastic brain tissue, or PBMCs (not recorded which). This TCR was recovered from a human donor with low-grade glioma or glioblastoma, undergoing nonglioma brain surgery, or in good health (not recorded which). The CDR3 protein: CASSTLRQGAKETQYF. Here is the DNA: TGTGCCAGCAGCACTCTCCGACAGGGGGCGAAGGAGACCCAGTACTTC.